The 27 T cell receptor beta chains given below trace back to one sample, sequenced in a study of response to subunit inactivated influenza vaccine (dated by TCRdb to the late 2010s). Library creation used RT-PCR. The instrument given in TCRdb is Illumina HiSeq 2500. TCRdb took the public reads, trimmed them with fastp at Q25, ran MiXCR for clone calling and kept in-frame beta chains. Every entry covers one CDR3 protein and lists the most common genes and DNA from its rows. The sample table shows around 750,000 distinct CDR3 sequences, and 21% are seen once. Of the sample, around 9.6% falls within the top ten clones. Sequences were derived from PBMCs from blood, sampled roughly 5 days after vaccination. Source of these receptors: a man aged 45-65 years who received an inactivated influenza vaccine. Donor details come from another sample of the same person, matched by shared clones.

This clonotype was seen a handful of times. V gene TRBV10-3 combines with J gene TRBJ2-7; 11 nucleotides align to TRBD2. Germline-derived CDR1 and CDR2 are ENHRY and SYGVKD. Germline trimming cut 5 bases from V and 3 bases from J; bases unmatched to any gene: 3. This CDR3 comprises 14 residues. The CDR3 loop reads CAISQTSGDYEQYF. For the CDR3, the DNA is TGTGCCATCAGTCAGACTAGCGGGGACTACGAGCAGTACTTC.

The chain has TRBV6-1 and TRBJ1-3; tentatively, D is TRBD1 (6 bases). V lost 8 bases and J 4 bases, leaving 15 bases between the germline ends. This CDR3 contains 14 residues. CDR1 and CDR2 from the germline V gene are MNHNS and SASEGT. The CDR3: CASGIGGPGNTIYF. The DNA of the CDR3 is TGTGCCAGCGGCATAGGGGGGCCAGGAAACACCATATATTTT.

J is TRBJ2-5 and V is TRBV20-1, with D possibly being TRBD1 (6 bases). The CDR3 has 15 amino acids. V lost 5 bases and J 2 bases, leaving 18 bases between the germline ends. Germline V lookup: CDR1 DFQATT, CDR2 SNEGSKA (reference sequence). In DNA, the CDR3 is TGCAGTGCTTTCCCTCCCGGGACAAATCAAGAGACCCAGTACTTC. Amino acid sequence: CSAFPPGTNQETQYF.

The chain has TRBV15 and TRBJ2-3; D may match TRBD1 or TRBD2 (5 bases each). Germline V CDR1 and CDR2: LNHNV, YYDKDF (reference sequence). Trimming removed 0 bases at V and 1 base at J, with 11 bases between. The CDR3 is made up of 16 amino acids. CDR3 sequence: CATSRDSGRGTDTQYF. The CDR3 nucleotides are TGTGCCACCAGCAGAGATTCGGGACGCGGCACAGATACGCAGTATTTT.

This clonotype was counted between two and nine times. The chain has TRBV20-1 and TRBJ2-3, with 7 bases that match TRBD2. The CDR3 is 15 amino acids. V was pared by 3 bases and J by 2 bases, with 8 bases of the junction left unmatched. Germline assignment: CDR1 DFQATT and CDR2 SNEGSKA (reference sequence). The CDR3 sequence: CSAREPGLNTDTQYF. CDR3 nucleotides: TGCAGTGCTAGGGAACCGGGACTAAACACAGATACGCAGTATTTT.

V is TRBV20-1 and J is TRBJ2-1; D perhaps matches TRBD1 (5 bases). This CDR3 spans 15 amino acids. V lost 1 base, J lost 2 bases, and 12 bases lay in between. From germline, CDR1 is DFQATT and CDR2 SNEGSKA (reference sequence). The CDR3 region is CSARVHRRAYNEQFF. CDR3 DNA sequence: TGCAGTGCTAGAGTCCACAGGAGAGCCTACAATGAGCAGTTCTTC.

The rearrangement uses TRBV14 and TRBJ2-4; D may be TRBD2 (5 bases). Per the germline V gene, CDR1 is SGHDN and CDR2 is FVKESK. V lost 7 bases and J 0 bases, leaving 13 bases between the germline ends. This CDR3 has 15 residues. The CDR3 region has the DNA TGTGCCAGCAACACCGGGGTAATAGCCAAAAACATTCAGTACTTC. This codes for CASNTGVIAKNIQYF.

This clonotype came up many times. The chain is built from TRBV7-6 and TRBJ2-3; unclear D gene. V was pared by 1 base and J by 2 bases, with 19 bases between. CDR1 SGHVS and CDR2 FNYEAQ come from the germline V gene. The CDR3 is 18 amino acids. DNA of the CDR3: TGTGCCAGCAGCTTAGATGATCTCGGAAGTACTCCCACAGATACGCAGTATTTT. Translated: CASSLDDLGSTPTDTQYF.

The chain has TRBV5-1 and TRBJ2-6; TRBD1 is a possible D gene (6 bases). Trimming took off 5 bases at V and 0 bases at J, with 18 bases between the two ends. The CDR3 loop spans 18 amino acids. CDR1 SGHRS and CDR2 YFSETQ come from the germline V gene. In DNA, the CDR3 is TGCGCCAGCAGTCTCTTAGGACAGAAGAGCTCTGGGGCCAACGTCCTGACTTTC. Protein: CASSLLGQKSSGANVLTF.

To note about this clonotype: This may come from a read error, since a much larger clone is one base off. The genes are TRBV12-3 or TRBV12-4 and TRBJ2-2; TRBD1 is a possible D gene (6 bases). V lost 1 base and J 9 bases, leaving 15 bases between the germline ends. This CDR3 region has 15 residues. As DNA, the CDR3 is TGTGCCAGCAGTTTAGGGGTGGGGGCCTCCAGGGAGCTGTTTTTT. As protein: CASSLGVGASRELFF.

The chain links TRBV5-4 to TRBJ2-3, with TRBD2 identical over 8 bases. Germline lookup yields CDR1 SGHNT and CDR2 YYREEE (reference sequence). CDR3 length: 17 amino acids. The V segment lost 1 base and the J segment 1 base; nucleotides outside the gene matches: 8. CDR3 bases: TGTGCCAGCAGCTTGAGGGCTAGCGGGTATGGCACAGATACGCAGTATTTT. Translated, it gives CASSLRASGYGTDTQYF.

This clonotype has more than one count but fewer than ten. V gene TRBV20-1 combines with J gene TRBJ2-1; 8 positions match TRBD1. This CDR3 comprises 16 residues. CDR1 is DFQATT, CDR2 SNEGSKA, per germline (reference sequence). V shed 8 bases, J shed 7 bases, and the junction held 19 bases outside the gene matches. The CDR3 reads CSQIFPSGGLTNEQFF. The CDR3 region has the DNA TGCAGTCAGATTTTCCCCTCAGGGGGCTTGACGAATGAGCAGTTCTTC.

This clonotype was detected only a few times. The CDR3 sequence is CASSPSEVRAEQFF. The CDR3, as DNA: TGTGCCAGCAGCCCCTCAGAGGTCCGGGCTGAGCAGTTCTTC. J is TRBJ2-1 and V is TRBV7-2, with D uncertain. CDR3 length: 14 amino acids. Germline V gene data show CDR1 as SGHTA and CDR2 as FQGNSA. V dropped 5 bases and J dropped 9 bases, with 17 bases sitting between them.

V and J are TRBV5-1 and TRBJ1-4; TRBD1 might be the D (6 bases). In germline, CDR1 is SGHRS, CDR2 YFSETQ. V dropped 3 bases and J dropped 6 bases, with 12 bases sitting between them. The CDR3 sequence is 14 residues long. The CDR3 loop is CASSWGQGYEKLFF. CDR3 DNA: TGCGCCAGCAGCTGGGGCCAGGGGTATGAAAAACTGTTTTTT.

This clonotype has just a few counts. The DNA of the CDR3 is TGCAGTGCCCATCCCTCTAGTCCCCGGAGTACAGATACGCAGTATTTT. Translation gives CSAHPSSPRSTDTQYF. The chain links TRBV20-1 to TRBJ2-3, with unresolved D. The ends were cut back, 6 bases at V and 3 bases at J, with 22 bases in the middle. CDR1 is DFQATT, CDR2 SNEGSKA, per germline (reference sequence). There are 16 residues in the CDR3.

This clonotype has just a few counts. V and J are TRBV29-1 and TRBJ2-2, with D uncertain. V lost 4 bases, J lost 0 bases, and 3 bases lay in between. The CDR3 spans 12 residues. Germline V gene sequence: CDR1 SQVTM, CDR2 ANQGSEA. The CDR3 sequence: CSVVTNTGELFF. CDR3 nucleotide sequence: TGCAGCGTTGTAACGAACACCGGGGAGCTGTTTTTT.

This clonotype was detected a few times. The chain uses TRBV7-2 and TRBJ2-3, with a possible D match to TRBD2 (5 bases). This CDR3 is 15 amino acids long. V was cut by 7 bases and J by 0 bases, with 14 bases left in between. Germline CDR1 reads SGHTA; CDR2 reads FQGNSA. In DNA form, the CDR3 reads TGTGCCAGCATCAAGAGCGGACTTAGCACAGATACGCAGTATTTT. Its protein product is CASIKSGLSTDTQYF.

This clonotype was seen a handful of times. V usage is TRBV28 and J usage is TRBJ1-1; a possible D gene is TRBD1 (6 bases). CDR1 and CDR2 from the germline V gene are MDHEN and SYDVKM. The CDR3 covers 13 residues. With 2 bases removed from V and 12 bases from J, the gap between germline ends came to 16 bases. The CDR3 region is CASSLPTGQKTFF. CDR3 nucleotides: TGTGCCAGCAGTTTACCCACCGGACAGAAAACTTTCTTT.

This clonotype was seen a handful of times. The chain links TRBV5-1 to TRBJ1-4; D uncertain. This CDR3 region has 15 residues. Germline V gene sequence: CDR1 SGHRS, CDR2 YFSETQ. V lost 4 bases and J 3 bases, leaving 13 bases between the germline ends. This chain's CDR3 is CASSVAATPNEKLFF. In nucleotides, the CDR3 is TGCGCCAGCAGCGTCGCAGCTACCCCTAATGAAAAACTGTTTTTT.

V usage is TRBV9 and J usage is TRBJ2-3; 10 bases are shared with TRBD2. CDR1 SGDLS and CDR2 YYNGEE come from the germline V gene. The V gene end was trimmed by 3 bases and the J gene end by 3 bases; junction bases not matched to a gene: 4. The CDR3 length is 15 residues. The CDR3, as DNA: TGTGCCAGCAGCGGGACTAGCGGCGTTACAGATACGCAGTATTTT. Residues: CASSGTSGVTDTQYF.

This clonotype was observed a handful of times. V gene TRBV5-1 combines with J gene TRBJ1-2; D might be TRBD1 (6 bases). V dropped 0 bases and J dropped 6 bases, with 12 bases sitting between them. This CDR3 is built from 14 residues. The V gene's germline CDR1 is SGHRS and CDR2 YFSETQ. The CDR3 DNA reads TGCGCCAGCAGCTTGGACAGACCAGGGGATGGCTACACCTTC. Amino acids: CASSLDRPGDGYTF.

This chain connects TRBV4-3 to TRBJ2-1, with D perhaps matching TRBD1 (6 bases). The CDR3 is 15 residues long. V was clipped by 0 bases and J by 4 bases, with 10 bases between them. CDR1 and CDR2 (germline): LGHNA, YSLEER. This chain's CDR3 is CASSQERGTYNEQFF. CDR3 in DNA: TGCGCCAGCAGCCAAGAAAGGGGGACGTACAATGAGCAGTTCTTC.

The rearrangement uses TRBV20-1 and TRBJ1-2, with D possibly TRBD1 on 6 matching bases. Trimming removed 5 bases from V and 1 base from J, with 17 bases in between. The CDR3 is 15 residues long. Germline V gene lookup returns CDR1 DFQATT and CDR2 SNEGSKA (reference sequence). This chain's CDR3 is CSARPSRGVNYGYTF. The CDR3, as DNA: TGCAGTGCTCGACCGTCCAGGGGTGTTAACTATGGCTACACCTTC.

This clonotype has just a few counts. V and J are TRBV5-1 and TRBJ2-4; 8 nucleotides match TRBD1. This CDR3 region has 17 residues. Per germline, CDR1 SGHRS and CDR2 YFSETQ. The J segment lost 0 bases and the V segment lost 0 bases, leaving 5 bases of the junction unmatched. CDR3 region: CASSLGTGLLAKNIQYF. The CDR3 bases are TGCGCCAGCAGCTTGGGGACAGGGCTTTTAGCCAAAAACATTCAGTACTTC.

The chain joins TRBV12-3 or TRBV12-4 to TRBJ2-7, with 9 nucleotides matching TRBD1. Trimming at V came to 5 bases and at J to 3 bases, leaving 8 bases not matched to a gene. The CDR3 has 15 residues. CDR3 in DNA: TGTGCCAGCAGTGCTCCAGACAGGGGGTACTACGAGCAGTACTTC. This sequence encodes CASSAPDRGYYEQYF.

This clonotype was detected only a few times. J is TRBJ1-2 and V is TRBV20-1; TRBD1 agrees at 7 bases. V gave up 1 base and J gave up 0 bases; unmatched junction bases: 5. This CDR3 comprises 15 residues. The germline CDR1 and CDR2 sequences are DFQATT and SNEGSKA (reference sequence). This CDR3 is CSARADRDPNYGYTF. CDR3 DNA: TGCAGTGCTAGAGCTGACAGGGATCCTAACTATGGCTACACCTTC.

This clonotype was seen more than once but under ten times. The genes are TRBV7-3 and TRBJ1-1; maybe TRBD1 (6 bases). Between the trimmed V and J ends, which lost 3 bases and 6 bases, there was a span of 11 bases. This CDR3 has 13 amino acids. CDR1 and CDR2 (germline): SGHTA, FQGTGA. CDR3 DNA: TGTGCCAGCAGCTTCAACAGGGAATCTGAAGCTTTCTTT. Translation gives CASSFNRESEAFF.